This TCR beta chain is from a study of shared clonotypes between healthy human individuals. The CDR3 length is 16 residues. V shed 6 bases and J 6 bases; nucleotides not matched to a gene: 9. Germline values: CDR1 MNHEY, CDR2 SMNVEV (reference sequence). This clone has only a few counts. Produced via immunoSEQ multiplex PCR; TCRdb's table is partial and in-frame only. This sample carries hundreds of thousands of clones, around 74% of them seen once, and the ten largest clones take roughly 1.7%. This chain joins TRBV27 and TRBJ1-4; 11 bases line up with TRBD1. The clonotype was recovered from a woman in her 30s in good health. What was sequenced was memory CD4+ T cells sorted from blood. Subset of the sample: CD45RA-negative fraction. This CDR3 is CASSRTGGASYEKLFF. CDR3 DNA: TGTGCCAGCAGCCGGACAGGGGGCGCGTCGTATGAAAAACTGTTTTTT.